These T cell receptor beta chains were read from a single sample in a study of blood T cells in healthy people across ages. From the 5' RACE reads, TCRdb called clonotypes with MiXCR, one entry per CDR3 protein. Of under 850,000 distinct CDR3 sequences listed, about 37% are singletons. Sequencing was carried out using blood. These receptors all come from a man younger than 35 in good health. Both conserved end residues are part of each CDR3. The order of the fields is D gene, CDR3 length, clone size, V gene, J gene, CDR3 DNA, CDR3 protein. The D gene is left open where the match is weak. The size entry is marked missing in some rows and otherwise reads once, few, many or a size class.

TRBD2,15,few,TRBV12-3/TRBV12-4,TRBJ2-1,TGTGCCAGCAGTTTTGGGACTAGCGGCATCAATGAGCAGTTCTTC,CASSFGTSGINEQFF
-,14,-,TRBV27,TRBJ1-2,TGTGCCAGCAGCCCTAAGGCTACTAACTATGGCTACACCTTC,CASSPKATNYGYTF
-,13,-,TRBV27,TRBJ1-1,TGTGCCAGCAGTTTCGAGGGGACCACTGAAGCTTTCTTT,CASSFEGTTEAFF
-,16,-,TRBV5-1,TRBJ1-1,TGCGCCAGCAGCTTGGTATTGGGGGCGACGAACACTGAAGCTTTCTTT,CASSLVLGATNTEAFF
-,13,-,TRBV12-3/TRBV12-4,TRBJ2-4,TGTGCCAGCAGTCGTAGCGGACGGAACATTCAGTACTTC,CASSRSGRNIQYF
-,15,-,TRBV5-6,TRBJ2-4,TGTGCCAGCAGGGGATGGGACGGTATGGGGGACATTCAGTACTTC,CASRGWDGMGDIQYF
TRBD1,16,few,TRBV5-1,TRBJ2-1,TGCGCCAGCAGCTGGGCCGGGACAGGCCGTACCAATGAGCAGTTCTTC,CASSWAGTGRTNEQFF
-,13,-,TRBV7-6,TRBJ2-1,TGTGCCAGCAGCCGTACTAGATCTGGTGAGCAGTTCTTC,CASSRTRSGEQFF
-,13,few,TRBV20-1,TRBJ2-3,TGCAGTGCTACCTGGACTAGCACAGATACGCAGTATTTT,CSATWTSTDTQYF
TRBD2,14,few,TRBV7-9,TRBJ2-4,TGTGCCAGCAGCTCCAGCGGGGGGAATTACATTCAGTACTTC,CASSSSGGNYIQYF
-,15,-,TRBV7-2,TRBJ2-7,TGTGCCAGCAGCTTAGCGGGGGCAAAATACAATGAGCAGTACTTC,CASSLAGAKYNEQYF
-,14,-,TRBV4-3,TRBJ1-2,TGCGCCAGCAGCCAAGATGAGGGTAACTATGGCTGCACCTTC,CASSQDEGNYGCTF
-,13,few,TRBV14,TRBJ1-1,TGTGCCAGCAGCCCCTACAGGGTAACTGAAGCTTTCTTT,CASSPYRVTEAFF
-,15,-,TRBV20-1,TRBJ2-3,TGCAGTGCTGGAGGCGGGGGCGGGAGCACAGATACGCAGTATTTT,CSAGGGGGSTDTQYF
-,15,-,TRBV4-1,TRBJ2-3,TGCGCCAGCAGCCACCCAGACCCGGGGTGGGATACGCAGTATTTT,CASSHPDPGWDTQYF
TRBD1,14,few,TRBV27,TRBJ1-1,TGTGCCAGCAGTTTATCGGAGCGGGACAGTGAAGCTTTCTTT,CASSLSERDSEAFF
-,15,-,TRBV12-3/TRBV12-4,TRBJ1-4,TGTGCCAGCAGTGAGAGGGAGGGGGCTAATGAAAAACTGTTTTTT,CASSEREGANEKLFF
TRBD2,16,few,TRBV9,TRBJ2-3,TGTGCCAGCAGCGCTTCTAGCGGGGGGCCGGTAGATACGCAGTATTTT,CASSASSGGPVDTQYF
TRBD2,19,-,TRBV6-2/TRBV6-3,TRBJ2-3,TGTGCCAGCAGTTTCTCGACTAGCGGGGCAATTGGATTTACAGATACGCAGTATTTT,CASSFSTSGAIGFTDTQYF
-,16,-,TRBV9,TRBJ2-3,TGTGCCAGCAGCGCCCTCATGGGGGGCCCCACAGATACGCAGTATTTT,CASSALMGGPTDTQYF
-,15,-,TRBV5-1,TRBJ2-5,TGCGCCAGCAGTACCACCCCGAGCTCCTACAATGAGCAGTACTTC,CASSTTPSSYNEQYF
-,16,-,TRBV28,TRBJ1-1,TGTGCCAGCAGCCTCACGGGGGGAGCCCGACCCACTGAAGCTTTCTTT,CASSLTGGARPTEAFF
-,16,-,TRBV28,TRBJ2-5,TGTGCCAGCAGTAACCGGGACGACTACGCGGGAGAGACCCAGTACTTC,CASSNRDDYAGETQYF
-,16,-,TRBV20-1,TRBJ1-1,TGCAGTGTCATGCGGGGCTTTGGGGGTATGAACACTGAAGCTTTCTTT,CSVMRGFGGMNTEAFF
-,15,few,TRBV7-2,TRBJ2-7,TGTGCCAGCAGCTTAGGGCAGCCACTCTCCTACGAGCAGTACTTC,CASSLGQPLSYEQYF
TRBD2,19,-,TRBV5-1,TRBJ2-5,TGCGCCAGCACTCGGGGACTAGCGCAAATAGAGATGTACCAAGAGACCCAGTACTTC,CASTRGLAQIEMYQETQYF
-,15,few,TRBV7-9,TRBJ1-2,TGTGCCAGCAGCTTAGTGGGCGCCCAGGCTTATGGCTACACCTTC,CASSLVGAQAYGYTF
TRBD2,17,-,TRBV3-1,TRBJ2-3,TGTGCCAGCAGCCAATTAAAGCGGGAGGGCAGCACAGATACGCAGTATTTT,CASSQLKREGSTDTQYF
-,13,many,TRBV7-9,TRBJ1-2,TGTGCCAGCAGTGACGGGTCCCACTATGGCTACACCTTC,CASSDGSHYGYTF
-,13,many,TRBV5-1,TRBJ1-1,TGCGCCAGCAGCTTGGGGGCGGACACTGAAGCTTTCTTT,CASSLGADTEAFF
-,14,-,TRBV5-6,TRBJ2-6,TGTGCCAGCAGCTCGGTCTCTGGGGCCAACGTCCTGACTTTC,CASSSVSGANVLTF
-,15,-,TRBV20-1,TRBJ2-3,TGCAGTGCTAGTTCTCTAGCGCCTAGCACAGATACGCAGTATTTT,CSASSLAPSTDTQYF
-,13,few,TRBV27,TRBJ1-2,TGTGCCAGCAGTGATAACAGCGCCTCGGGCTACACCTTC,CASSDNSASGYTF
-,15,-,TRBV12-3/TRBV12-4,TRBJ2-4,TGTGCCAGCAGTTTAAGGGGGGGCACGCACAATGAGCAGTACTTC,CASSLRGGTHNEQYF
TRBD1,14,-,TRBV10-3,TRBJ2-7,TGTGCCATCAGTGTCGGACAGGGTTACAATGAGCAGTACTTC,CAISVGQGYNEQYF
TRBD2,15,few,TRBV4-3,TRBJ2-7,TGCGCCAGCAGTTTACAGCGGGGCCCCTCCTACGAGCAGTACTTC,CASSLQRGPSYEQYF
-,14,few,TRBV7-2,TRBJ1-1,TGTGCCAGCAGCTTATTGAGTTTCGGCACTGAAGCTTTCTTT,CASSLLSFGTEAFF
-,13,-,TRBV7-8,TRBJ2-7,TGTGCCAGCAGCTTACAGGCGAATTACGAGCAGTACTTC,CASSLQANYEQYF
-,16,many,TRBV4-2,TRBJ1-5,TGTGCCAGCAGCCAAGATAGGGTAGGGGCAAATCAGCCCCAGCATTTT,CASSQDRVGANQPQHF
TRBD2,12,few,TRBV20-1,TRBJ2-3,TGCAGTGCTAGCGGGGGGGTTCAGACGCAGTATTTT,CSASGGVQTQYF
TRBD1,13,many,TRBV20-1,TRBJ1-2,TGCAGTGCTACGACAGGGTTTTTAGATGGCTACACCTTC,CSATTGFLDGYTF
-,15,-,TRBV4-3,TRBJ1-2,TGCGCCAGCAGCCCCGGGACGGACCCTAACTATGGCTACACCTTC,CASSPGTDPNYGYTF
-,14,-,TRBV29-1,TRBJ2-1,TGCAGCGCTGAGGGGTCAGAAGCCTACAATGAGCAGTTCTTC,CSAEGSEAYNEQFF
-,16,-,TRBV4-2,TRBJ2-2,TGTGCCAGCAGCCAAGATCCAGGGATTCGGACCGGGGAGCTGTTTTTT,CASSQDPGIRTGELFF
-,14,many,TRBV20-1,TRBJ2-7,TGCAGTGCTAGAGATTTACAACAGTCCTACGAGCAGTACTTC,CSARDLQQSYEQYF
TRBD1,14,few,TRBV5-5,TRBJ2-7,TGTGCCAGCAGCTCCGGGACAGGGGATCACGAGCAGTACTTC,CASSSGTGDHEQYF
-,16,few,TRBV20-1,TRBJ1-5,TGCAGTGCGCAGCAATGGCAGGTCAATAGCAATCAGCCCCAGCATTTT,CSAQQWQVNSNQPQHF
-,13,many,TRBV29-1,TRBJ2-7,TGCAGCGTTGAAATGGGACACGACTACGAGCAGTACTTC,CSVEMGHDYEQYF
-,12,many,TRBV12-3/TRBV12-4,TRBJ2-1,TGTGCCAGCAGGCAGGGTAGTAATGAGCAGTTCTTC,CASRQGSNEQFF
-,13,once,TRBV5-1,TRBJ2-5,TGCGCCAGCAGCTTGTATCCGCAAGAGACCCAGTACTTC,CASSLYPQETQYF
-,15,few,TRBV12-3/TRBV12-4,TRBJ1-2,TGTGCCAGCAGTATCGGCTACAGGGTTCGGTATGGCTACACCTTC,CASSIGYRVRYGYTF
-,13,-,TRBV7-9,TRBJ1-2,TGTGCCAGCAGCTTAGAGGCAGAATATGGCTACACCTTC,CASSLEAEYGYTF